This record looks at one T cell receptor beta chain sequence and its context. These data originate in a study of T-cell reconstitution after alpha-beta-depleted transplantation in children. The library targeted TCRbeta and was prepared with unique molecular identifiers. A single record per CDR3 protein comes from TCRdb applying MiXCR to the PCR reads. The sample has roughly 200,000 distinct CDR3 sequences, roughly 15% seen once; the top ten hold around 13%. The V segment lost 1 base and the J segment 6 bases; nucleotides outside the gene matches: 6. The CDR3 contains 15 residues. CDR1 is SGHTA and CDR2 is FQGNSA in the germline V gene.

V and J are TRBV7-2 and TRBJ1-5, with 7 bases aligning to TRBD1. The material sequenced was PBMCs from the stem cell graft donor, taken from the stem cell graft. The sequence was collected from a human donor who donated a stem cell graft to a child with acute lymphoblastic leukemia. The CDR3: CASSLGGGAGQPQHF. The CDR3 DNA follows: TGTGCCAGCAGCTTAGGAGGGGGCGCGGGTCAGCCCCAGCATTTT.